Listed below are T cell receptor beta chains from one sample, sequenced in a study of T-cell memory formation after mild COVID-19. TCRdb reprocessed the 5' RACE reads via MiXCR and lists one record per CDR3 protein. The table includes hundreds of thousands of distinct CDR3 sequences, about 23% detected once. The sequencing sample was made of PBMCs or a T cell subset sorted from them (not recorded which). The receptors were gathered from an adult woman who had mild COVID-19 (a few samples of this study predate the infection). Cell type and time point are not known. Each CDR3 is given with its conserved first and last residue. D genes are given only for firm matches. Some rows have no size entry. The others give once, few or many, or a class for an expanded clone.

TRBJ2-3 | many | TRBV5-1 | TRBD1 | CASSSGTGTDTQYF | TGCGCCAGCAGCTCCGGGACAGGCACAGATACGCAGTATTTT
TRBJ2-5 | . | TRBV7-2 | TRBD1 | CASRYGQGVSRETQYF | TGTGCCAGCAGATACGGACAGGGAGTATCGCGAGAGACCCAGTACTTC
TRBJ2-1 | few | TRBV18 | . | CASSLTRGLSPEVEQFF | TGTGCCAGCTCACTCACTAGAGGTCTCTCCCCCGAGGTGGAGCAGTTCTTC
TRBJ1-2 | few | TRBV5-6 | TRBD1 | CASSWGTGGGYGYTF | TGTGCCAGCAGCTGGGGGACAGGGGGTGGCTATGGCTACACCTTC
TRBJ2-7 | few | TRBV5-6 | TRBD2 | CASSITSGSSYEQYF | TGTGCCAGCAGCATTACTAGCGGGAGCTCCTACGAGCAGTACTTC
TRBJ2-3 | . | TRBV6-5 | . | CASSYSLGPDTQYF | TGTGCCAGCAGTTACTCGCTGGGACCAGATACGCAGTATTTT
TRBJ1-2 | . | TRBV9 | . | CASSVAYREGDYGYTF | TGTGCCAGCAGCGTGGCCTACAGGGAAGGGGACTATGGCTACACCTTC
TRBJ2-1 | few | TRBV7-9 | . | CASSRGLPDEQFF | TGTGCCAGCAGCAGGGGACTCCCCGATGAGCAGTTCTTC
TRBJ1-1 | . | TRBV20-1 | . | CSASSGGDTEAFF | TGCAGTGCGAGCAGTGGGGGAGACACTGAAGCTTTCTTT
TRBJ2-1 | few | TRBV20-1 | TRBD2 | CSARGSGGRDNEQFF | TGCAGTGCTAGAGGGTCCGGCGGGAGGGACAATGAGCAGTTCTTC
TRBJ2-1 | few | TRBV28 | TRBD2 | CASSLSRLAGLDEQFF | TGTGCCAGCAGTTTATCGCGGCTAGCGGGTCTCGATGAGCAGTTCTTC
TRBJ1-4 | . | TRBV25-1 | . | CASSINEKLFF | TGTGCCAGCAGCATAAATGAAAAACTGTTTTTT
TRBJ2-1 | . | TRBV20-1 | . | CSAYLDDEQFF | TGCAGTGCTTACCTAGACGATGAGCAGTTCTTC
TRBJ2-7 | few | TRBV19 | TRBD2 | CASSMEYGGGFLYEQYF | TGTGCCAGTAGTATGGAGTACGGGGGGGGATTCTTATACGAGCAGTACTTC
TRBJ2-5 | few | TRBV5-6 | . | CASSSDVQETQYF | TGTGCCAGCAGCTCTGACGTCCAAGAGACCCAGTACTTC
TRBJ1-5 | . | TRBV6-6 | . | CASSGSGQGNQPQHF | TGTGCCAGCAGTGGCTCGGGACAAGGCAATCAGCCCCAGCATTTT
TRBJ2-7 | few | TRBV2 | . | CASSRGPTGEQYF | TGTGCCAGTAGCCGGGGGCCGACGGGAGAGCAGTACTTC
TRBJ2-1 | . | TRBV5-4 | TRBD2 | CASSLAASGAYNEQFF | TGTGCCAGCAGCTTGGCGGCTAGCGGCGCCTACAATGAGCAGTTCTTC
TRBJ2-7 | many | TRBV5-1 | . | CASSPLERGEQYF | TGCGCCAGCAGCCCGCTGGAAAGAGGGGAGCAGTACTTC
TRBJ1-2 | . | TRBV29-1 | TRBD1 | CSVDLGDRGLFDYTF | TGCAGCGTTGATTTAGGGGACAGGGGGTTGTTCGACTACACCTTC
TRBJ1-4 | few | TRBV7-9 | . | CASSSPGISGPQLFF | TGTGCCAGCAGCTCCCCAGGGATCTCAGGTCCCCAACTGTTTTTT
TRBJ2-7 | few | TRBV5-1 | TRBD1 | CASRPLDRGNEQYF | TGCGCCAGCCGTCCCTTGGACAGGGGTAACGAGCAGTACTTC
TRBJ2-1 | few | TRBV7-3 | . | CASSLKGERGAEQFF | TGTGCCAGCAGCTTAAAGGGGGAAAGGGGCGCTGAGCAGTTCTTC
TRBJ1-4 | . | TRBV7-8 | . | CASSLGRQVFF | TGTGCCAGCAGCTTAGGAAGACAGGTGTTTTTT
TRBJ2-3 | many | TRBV29-1 | . | CSVDEGGQGTDTQYF | TGCAGCGTTGACGAGGGGGGGCAGGGCACAGATACGCAGTATTTT
TRBJ2-1 | few | TRBV4-3 | TRBD2 | CASSQQQASGFEQFF | TGCGCCAGCAGCCAACAGCAGGCTAGCGGGTTTGAGCAGTTCTTC
TRBJ1-2 | . | TRBV5-6 | . | CASSFAHGYTF | TGTGCCAGCAGCTTCGCCCATGGCTACACCTTC
TRBJ2-3 | . | TRBV7-2 | TRBD1 | CASSPRQGPTDTQYF | TGTGCCAGCAGCCCGAGACAGGGTCCCACAGATACGCAGTATTTT
TRBJ2-2 | few | TRBV24-1 | TRBD1 | CATSSGQGGPGELFF | TGTGCCACCAGTTCGGGACAGGGGGGTCCCGGGGAGCTGTTTTTT
TRBJ1-1 | . | TRBV15 | . | CATAPRLWGNTEAFF | TGTGCCACCGCACCACGTTTGTGGGGGAACACTGAAGCTTTCTTT
TRBJ2-3 | . | TRBV7-8 | TRBD2 | CASSLVLAGEDTQYF | TGTGCCAGCAGCTTAGTCCTAGCGGGAGAAGATACGCAGTATTTT
TRBJ2-3 | . | TRBV12-3/TRBV12-4 | TRBD2 | CASSLLAGVSTDTQYF | TGTGCCAGCAGTTTACTAGCGGGGGTTAGCACAGATACGCAGTATTTT
TRBJ2-3 | . | TRBV5-1 | . | CASSADPGDTQYF | TGCGCCAGCAGCGCGGACCCCGGAGATACGCAGTATTTT
TRBJ2-1 | . | TRBV4-1 | . | CASSEVSRRPKVYNEQFF | TGCGCCAGCAGCGAAGTCTCACGGCGGCCAAAGGTCTACAATGAGCAGTTCTTC
TRBJ2-3 | . | TRBV9 | . | CASSAQGDTQYF | TGTGCCAGCAGCGCACAGGGAGATACGCAGTATTTT
TRBJ1-4 | few | TRBV7-9 | . | CASSLAYSINEKLFF | TGTGCCAGCAGCTTAGCCTACAGCATTAATGAAAAACTGTTTTTT
TRBJ2-7 | few | TRBV7-2 | . | CASSLNRYEQYF | TGTGCCAGCAGCTTGAACAGATACGAGCAGTACTTC
TRBJ1-5 | few | TRBV6-5 | TRBD1 | CASRRTGSNQPQHF | TGTGCCAGCAGAAGGACAGGGAGCAATCAGCCCCAGCATTTT
TRBJ1-4 | . | TRBV2 | TRBD1 | CASKWTGWDEKLFF | TGTGCCAGCAAGTGGACAGGGTGGGATGAAAAACTGTTTTTT
TRBJ2-5 | . | TRBV29-1 | TRBD1 | CSVEDPWGQGAWETQYF | TGCAGCGTTGAAGATCCATGGGGACAGGGGGCCTGGGAGACCCAGTACTTC
TRBJ2-7 | many | TRBV12-3/TRBV12-4 | . | CASSLRGTPPYEQYF | TGTGCCAGCAGTTTAAGGGGGACACCTCCCTACGAGCAGTACTTC
TRBJ1-5 | . | TRBV11-2 | . | CASSFNPDQPQHF | TGTGCCAGCAGCTTTAACCCGGATCAGCCCCAGCATTTT
TRBJ2-7 | few | TRBV13 | TRBD2 | CASSPPSSGGYEQYF | TGTGCCAGCAGCCCACCCTCTAGCGGGGGTTACGAGCAGTACTTC
TRBJ2-6 | few | TRBV6-1 | . | CASRPTLRGSGANVLTF | TGTGCCAGCAGGCCCACGCTCCGAGGCTCTGGGGCCAACGTCCTGACTTTC
TRBJ1-1 | few | TRBV5-1 | TRBD1 | CASSKQTGENTEAFF | TGCGCCAGCAGCAAGCAGACAGGGGAGAACACTGAAGCTTTCTTT
TRBJ2-3 | few | TRBV7-8 | . | CASSPPPPDTQYF | TGTGCCAGCAGCCCCCCCCCGCCAGATACGCAGTATTTT
TRBJ2-5 | . | TRBV7-2 | . | CASRGPGRAQETQYF | TGTGCCAGCAGAGGTCCAGGGCGGGCCCAAGAGACCCAGTACTTC
TRBJ2-3 | few | TRBV29-1 | TRBD2 | CSVALGASGSINTQYF | TGCAGCGTTGCACTTGGTGCTAGCGGGAGCATCAATACGCAGTATTTT
TRBJ2-1 | few | TRBV21-1 | . | CASFLAGSTYNEQFF | TGTGCCAGCTTCTTAGCGGGATCAACCTACAATGAGCAGTTCTTC
TRBJ1-2 | few | TRBV12-3/TRBV12-4 | . | CASSFRFRVLVGYGYTF | TGTGCCAGCAGTTTTCGGTTTCGGGTCTTGGTCGGCTATGGCTACACCTTC
TRBJ2-3 | few | TRBV4-1 | . | CASSQDRGGILTDTQYF | TGCGCCAGCAGCCAAGATCGGGGCGGGATACTCACAGATACGCAGTATTTT
TRBJ2-3 | few | TRBV18 | TRBD2 | CASSLPTSGNPDTQYF | TGTGCCAGCTCACTTCCGACTAGCGGGAACCCAGATACGCAGTATTTT
TRBJ2-3 | few | TRBV7-3 | TRBD2 | CASSLMGTSGFTDTQYF | TGTGCCAGCAGCTTAATGGGGACTAGCGGGTTCACAGATACGCAGTATTTT
TRBJ2-7 | . | TRBV5-1 | . | CASREPTTEPYEQYF | TGCGCCAGCAGAGAACCCACGACTGAACCTTACGAGCAGTACTTC
TRBJ2-7 | few | TRBV18 | . | CASSPPGYKDEQYF | TGTGCCAGCTCACCACCGGGCTACAAGGACGAGCAGTACTTC